This T cell receptor beta chain was profiled in a study of cytomegalovirus exposure and HLA in healthy donors. Broader study findings: A later analysis found TCR association rates differed by HLA locus, highest for DRB1 and lowest for HLA-C.

V lost 6 bases and J lost 3; bases outside the gene matches: 1. Germline V gene sequence: CDR1 ENHRY, CDR2 SYGVKD. This CDR3 has 13 amino acids. Turning to this clone: Its antigen is currently unknown.

Donors had nominal health at sampling but likely had unrecorded immune exposures. A multiplex PCR was run with 60 Vbeta primers and 13 Jbeta primers. Measured with immunoSEQ multiplex PCR; TCRdb has only the in-frame clones, and not every one. The top ten hold 6.3% of the sample, which has 150,000 to 200,000 clones, roughly 85% seen once. The V and J genes are TRBV10-3 and TRBJ1-3; 8 positions agree with TRBD1. Sequencing input: PBMCs. This receptor was identified in a man aged 40-55 years in good health and CMV-seropositive. The CDR3 coding sequence is TGTGCCATCAGGGACAGGGATGGAAACACCATATATTTT. Amino acids: CAIRDRDGNTIYF.